Below are 2 T cell receptor beta chains sequenced from a single sample in a study of identical twins. From the 5' RACE reads, TCRdb called clonotypes with MiXCR, one entry per CDR3 protein. The sample records 450,000 or so distinct CDR3 sequences, approximately 25% being singletons. The sample also formed part of further work on T cells expressing NK-cell markers.

Sequencing input: CD4+ T cells sorted from blood. These receptors all come from a woman between 18 and 29 years old in good health.

This clonotype was observed a handful of times. The CDR3 sequence is CASSQDRDHEQYF. In DNA, the CDR3 is TGTGCCAGCAGCCAGGACAGGGACCACGAGCAGTACTTC. The chain couples TRBV7-2 to TRBJ2-7; TRBD1 matches 8 bases. Germline loops: CDR1 SGHTA, CDR2 FQGNSA. The CDR3 contains 13 residues. V lost 5 bases, J lost 5 bases, and 5 bases stayed unmatched.

The V call is TRBV9, the J call TRBJ1-2; D is possibly TRBD1 (5 bases). CDR1 is SGDLS and CDR2 is YYNGEE in the germline V gene. Deletions cut 3 bases from V and 3 bases from J, with 12 bases between. The CDR3 consists of 14 residues. The chain's CDR3 is CASSAQGYHYGYTF. In nucleotides, the CDR3 is TGTGCCAGCAGCGCCCAGGGCTATCACTATGGCTACACCTTC.